A selection of T cell receptor beta chains follows, all from one sample in a study of cytomegalovirus exposure and HLA in healthy donors. Generated by immunoSEQ multiplex PCR, the TCRdb table keeps only in-frame clones and is missing some. The sample includes over 75,000 clones, around 80% of them seen just once. The sample consisted of PBMCs. All receptors come from a man in his 60s in good health and CMV-seropositive. Each CDR3 is given with its conserved first and last residue. Fields, in order: D gene, V gene, clone size, J gene, CDR3 protein, CDR3 DNA. The D gene is left open where the match is weak. Not all rows give a size; the values are once, few, many and, for expanded clones, a class.

TRBD1,TRBV11-2,-,TRBJ2-2,CASSLRGQGNGELFF,TGTGCCAGCAGCTTAAGGGGACAGGGAAACGGGGAGCTGTTTTTT
TRBD2,TRBV9,-,TRBJ2-7,CASSVGLVPNEQYF,TGTGCCAGCAGCGTGGGACTAGTCCCAAACGAGCAGTACTTC
-,TRBV5-1,-,TRBJ2-7,CASSMKTENYEQYF,TGCGCCAGCAGCATGAAGACTGAAAACTACGAGCAGTACTTC
-,TRBV4-1,-,TRBJ2-1,CASSQVERGTVYEQFF,TGCGCCAGCAGCCAAGTCGAGCGGGGGACAGTCTATGAGCAGTTCTTC
-,TRBV28,-,TRBJ2-1,CASSSPGSSYNEQFF,TGTGCCAGCAGTTCCCCGGGGTCCTCCTACAATGAGCAGTTCTTC
TRBD2,TRBV11-1,-,TRBJ2-2,CASRTSGASSTGELFF,TGTGCCAGCCGTACTAGCGGGGCAAGTAGCACCGGGGAGCTGTTTTTT
-,TRBV18,-,TRBJ2-5,CASSNQGMPYQETQYF,TGTGCCAGCTCGAATCAGGGGATGCCTTACCAAGAGACCCAGTACTTC
-,TRBV4-2,-,TRBJ1-4,CASSQGDIGKLFF,TGTGCCAGCAGCCAAGGGGACATCGGAAAACTGTTTTTT
-,TRBV2,few,TRBJ1-4,CASSGKTATNEKLFF,TGTGCCAGCAGTGGCAAGACAGCAACTAATGAAAAACTGTTTTTT
-,TRBV7-3,-,TRBJ2-2,CASSPAGRNTGELFF,TGTGCCAGCAGTCCTGCAGGAAGGAACACCGGGGAGCTGTTTTTT
TRBD1,TRBV7-2,-,TRBJ2-7,CASTKVHRGRDEQYF,TGTGCCAGCACCAAAGTCCACAGGGGGCGCGACGAGCAGTACTTC
TRBD1,TRBV28,-,TRBJ1-5,CASSWGQGSQPQHF,TGTGCCAGCAGTTGGGGACAGGGAAGTCAGCCCCAGCATTTT